The 20 T cell receptor beta chains given below trace back to one sample, sequenced in a study of cytomegalovirus exposure and HLA in healthy donors. The PCR made use of 60 Vbeta and 13 Jbeta primers. Generated by immunoSEQ multiplex PCR, the TCRdb table keeps only in-frame clones and is missing some. In the table there are fewer than 200,000 clones, roughly 80% of which are singletons. The specimen sequenced was PBMCs. These TCRs come from a male donor in good health and CMV-seronegative.

In the case of this clone: At one of its ends the junction is not consistent with the germline gene, which may arise from a read error. This sequence joins TRBV7-9 and TRBJ2-7; 8 positions agree with TRBD1. This CDR3 comprises 15 residues. Germline lookup yields CDR1 SEHNR and CDR2 FQNEAQ (reference sequence). The CDR3 is CSSSITGGTSYEQYF. The CDR3, as DNA: TGTTCCAGCAGCATAACAGGGGGGACATCCTACGAGCAGTACTTC.

The rearrangement uses TRBV2 and TRBJ1-1; D is perhaps TRBD1 (6 bases). The V and J ends lost 7 bases and 5 bases respectively, with 17 bases between them. CDR3 length: 14 residues. Looked up from germline, CDR1 is SNHLY and CDR2 is FYNNEI. This CDR3 is CASNLRARGTEAFF. The DNA for the CDR3 is TGTGCCAGCAACTTACGGGCCAGGGGAACTGAAGCTTTCTTT.

This clone was seen a few times. This chain connects TRBV15 to TRBJ1-4, with D hard to call. V lost 1 base to trimming and J lost 8 bases, with 17 bases between them. The CDR3 runs 16 residues. The V gene's germline CDR1 is LNHNV and CDR2 YYDKDF (reference sequence). CDR3 sequence reads: CATSRGVGGHGEKLFF. The CDR3 region has the DNA TGTGCCACCAGCAGAGGGGTAGGCGGGCACGGCGAAAAACTGTTTTTT.

This sequence joins TRBV29-1 and TRBJ2-1, with D perhaps matching TRBD2 (6 bases). Per the germline V gene, CDR1 is SQVTM and CDR2 is ANQGSEA. The CDR3 sequence is 11 residues long. V lost 8 bases, J lost 12 bases, and 17 bases lay in between. The CDR3 bases are TGCAGCTGCGAGGAGGGTTTTAGGCAGTTCTTC. Translation: CSCEEGFRQFF.

The chain uses TRBV19 and TRBJ1-1, with a weak D call TRBD1 (6 bases). Trimming removed 5 bases from V and 1 base from J, with 8 bases in between. This CDR3 has 13 amino acids. Germline assignment: CDR1 LNHDA and CDR2 SQIVND (reference sequence). The CDR3 spells CASSDRRNTEAFF. In DNA, the CDR3 is TGTGCCAGTAGTGACAGGAGGAACACTGAAGCTTTCTTT.

This chain joins TRBV27 and TRBJ1-5; D is possibly TRBD1 (6 bases). Germline CDR1 MNHEY, CDR2 SMNVEV (reference sequence). This CDR3 has 16 amino acids. With 5 bases removed from V and 2 bases from J, the gap between germline ends came to 16 bases. The CDR3 DNA reads TGTGCCAGCAGTCCTCTACAGGGTTTAGGCAATCAGCCCCAGCATTTT. Protein: CASSPLQGLGNQPQHF.

This clone was seen more than once but under ten times. V gene TRBV2 combines with J gene TRBJ2-1; no clear D. Germline CDR1 reads SNHLY; CDR2 reads FYNNEI. V lost 1 base to trimming and J lost 0 bases, with 7 bases between them. The CDR3 spans 15 residues. CDR3 bases: TGTGCCAGCAGTGAAGGTCAGGTCTCCTACAATGAGCAGTTCTTC. Its translation is CASSEGQVSYNEQFF.

The chain joins TRBV6-5 to TRBJ2-5, with 8 bases identical to TRBD1. This CDR3 is built from 14 residues. Per the germline V gene, CDR1 is MNHEY and CDR2 is SVGAGI. V shed 10 bases and J 6 bases; nucleotides not matched to a gene: 13. The DNA of the CDR3 is TGTGCCACCCACAGGACAGGGATTTTGAAGACCCAGTACTTC. Translation gives CATHRTGILKTQYF.

The chain uses TRBV6-1 and TRBJ1-1, with D possibly TRBD1 on 6 matching bases. This CDR3 is built from 17 residues. Germline loops: CDR1 MNHNS, CDR2 SASEGT. Trimming stripped 4 bases from V and 4 bases from J, with 22 bases between. The CDR3 protein is CASSGVMGALRITEAFF. CDR3 nucleotides: TGTGCCAGCAGTGGGGTGATGGGGGCGCTTCGGATCACTGAAGCTTTCTTT.

This clone has only a few counts. This rearrangement joins TRBV27 to TRBJ1-4; 7 bases align to TRBD1. The CDR3 has 16 amino acids. Trimming removed 6 bases from V and 0 bases from J; junction bases left unmatched: 7. Per germline, CDR1 MNHEY and CDR2 SMNVEV (reference sequence). CDR3 in DNA: TGTGCCAGCAGGACTGGGACAGCGGCAACTAATGAAAAACTGTTTTTT. This encodes CASRTGTAATNEKLFF.

The rearrangement uses TRBV5-6 and TRBJ2-7; 8 bases agree with TRBD1. Looked up from germline, CDR1 is SGHDT and CDR2 is YYEEEE. This CDR3 is 16 amino acids long. The V gene end was trimmed by 6 bases and the J gene end by 0 bases; junction bases not matched to a gene: 11. The CDR3 spells CASTLSAGQASYEQYF. In nucleotides, the CDR3 is TGTGCCAGCACCCTATCGGCGGGACAGGCCTCCTACGAGCAGTACTTC.

The V gene is TRBV7-9, the J gene TRBJ1-4; D remains ambiguous. Trimming stripped 5 bases from V and 7 bases from J, with 14 bases between. This CDR3 is built from 14 residues. Germline V gene sequence: CDR1 SEHNR, CDR2 FQNEAQ (reference sequence). The CDR3 nucleotides are TGTGCCAGCAGCCCCCGCGCCTCGGGTGAAAAACTGTTTTTT. Protein: CASSPRASGEKLFF.

The chain joins TRBV30 to TRBJ2-2, with 9 positions matching TRBD1. The CDR3 runs to 17 residues. Germline trimming cut 1 base from V and 7 bases from J; bases unmatched to any gene: 13. The germline CDR1 and CDR2 sequences are GTSNPN and SVGIG (reference sequence). The CDR3 reads CAWSGILGTGNIGELFF. The CDR3 coding sequence is TGTGCCTGGAGTGGGATTTTGGGGACAGGGAATATCGGGGAGCTGTTTTTT.

This rearrangement joins TRBV27 to TRBJ1-3; no clear D gene. V lost 3 bases to trimming and J lost 4 bases, with 7 bases between them. Germline CDR1 is MNHEY and CDR2 is SMNVEV (reference sequence). This CDR3 has 13 amino acids. CDR3 nucleotide sequence: TGTGCCAGCAGTTTCGACGGGGGAAACACCATATATTTT. Its translation is CASSFDGGNTIYF.

The chain has TRBV7-2 and TRBJ2-5, with D possibly being TRBD2 (5 bases). Germline V lookup: CDR1 SGHTA, CDR2 FQGNSA. CDR3 size: 13 residues. V gave up 5 bases and J gave up 2 bases, with 9 bases separating them. The CDR3 loop reads CASSGWEQETQYF. DNA for the CDR3: TGTGCCAGCAGCGGGTGGGAGCAAGAGACCCAGTACTTC.

Remarks on this clone: At one boundary the junction diverges from the germline segment, which might be a read error. The chain links TRBV29-1 to TRBJ2-4, with D possibly being TRBD2 (5 bases). This CDR3 region has 13 residues. In germline, CDR1 is SQVTM, CDR2 ANQGSEA. DNA for the CDR3: TGCAGCGCTTCCCCGGGAATTAAAAACAGTCAGTACTTC. It yields the protein CSASPGIKNSQYF.

This clone was observed once. The DNA of the CDR3 is TGTGCCAGCAGCTGGGGACTAGCGGAAGAGACCCAGTACTTC. This sequence encodes CASSWGLAEETQYF. The chain links TRBV5-4 to TRBJ2-5; the match to TRBD2 covers 11 bases. Germline values: CDR1 SGHNT, CDR2 YYREEE (reference sequence). V dropped 3 bases and J dropped 3; count of bases not matched to a gene: 1. This CDR3 has 14 residues.

The V and J genes are TRBV5-1 and TRBJ1-1, with 8 nucleotides matching TRBD1. J gave up 11 bases and V 0 bases, and 6 bases lay outside the gene matches. Germline CDR1 and CDR2: SGHRS and YFSETQ. The CDR3 loop spans 13 amino acids. This CDR3 is CASSLDRGSTAFF. In nucleotides, the CDR3 is TGCGCCAGCAGCTTGGACAGGGGGTCGACGGCTTTCTTT.

The chain carries TRBV2 and TRBJ2-2; 7 bases match TRBD1. Germline CDR1 and CDR2: SNHLY and FYNNEI. J gave up 5 bases and V 4 bases, and 1 base lay outside the gene matches. The CDR3 consists of 13 residues. CDR3 coding DNA: TGTGCCAGCAGTGTACAGGGGACCGGGGAGCTGTTTTTT. Translated: CASSVQGTGELFF.

The gene calls are TRBV2 and TRBJ1-3; 9 bases match TRBD1. CDR3 length: 15 residues. In germline, CDR1 is SNHLY, CDR2 FYNNEI. Trimming took 8 bases from V and 4 from J; bases not matched to a gene: 9. The CDR3 reads CASLRDRVSGNTIYF. The CDR3 DNA follows: TGTGCCAGCCTCAGGGACAGGGTGTCGGGAAACACCATATATTTT.